This T cell receptor (beta chain) emerged from a study of T cells after yellow fever vaccination. The V and J ends lost 1 base and 7 bases respectively, with 11 bases between them. This CDR3 comprises 14 residues. From germline, CDR1 is LNHNV and CDR2 YYDKDF (reference sequence). TCRdb reprocessed the 5' RACE reads with MiXCR, giving one entry per CDR3 protein. The sample comprises about 260,000 distinct CDR3 sequences, under 15% of which are singletons, and roughly 0.5% rests with the top ten. The chain joins TRBV15 to TRBJ1-5; D is unclear. This receptor was identified in a man aged 25-40 years who received the YFV17D yellow fever vaccine. Sequences were derived from CD4+ T cells sorted from PBMCs, sampled 45 days after the yellow fever booster vaccination. CDR3 amino acids: CATSRGLEPQPQHF. The CDR3, as DNA: TGTGCCACCAGCAGAGGCCTGGAACCCCAGCCCCAGCATTTT.